This TCR beta chain originates from a study of blood T cell repertoires in COVID-19 (TCRdb year 2020). Some background on the complete study: Samples from collaborators originated in the United States, Italy and Spain and spanned both the acute and convalescent phases of COVID-19. Sample metadata almost always included a de-identified subject ID, COVID-19 status, age in years and sex. A freely available public database, intended as a resource for researchers studying the immune response to SARS-CoV-2, is where the repertoires were released. The dataset comprised deeply sampled blood TCRbeta repertoires from subjects exposed to, actively infected with, or recovered from COVID-19. The material from the prospective study consisted of cDNA or gDNA derived from T cells, B-cell-depleted T cells, or PBMCs. Samples came from the ongoing ImmuneRACE study (first 160 participants) plus 1,254 subjects from 6 global collaborators. Where available, HLA class I and class II types were obtained from metadata supplied by the sample provider rather than from assay-based typing.

V was cut back by 5 bases and J by 5 bases, leaving a gap of 11 bases between them. Based on the germline V gene, the CDR1 and CDR2 sequences are SGHTA and FQGNSA. The CDR3 runs 13 amino acids, cysteine and phenylalanine included. Only the CDR3 portion is preserved as DNA: 39 bases, with reading frame beginning at the first base. TCRbeta CDR3 regions were amplified from genomic DNA using the immunoSEQ Assay, a bias-controlled multiplex PCR. From the authors' description of their analysis: The number of nucleated cells in each sample was estimated by amplification of reference gene primers within the assay. Sequence reads were collapsed and filtered to measure the absolute abundance of every unique TCRbeta CDR3 rearrangement. For each sample, productive Simpson clonality was calculated as the square root of Simpson's diversity index over productive rearrangements. As stored in TCRdb, this immuneACCESS dataset retains in-frame rearrangements with V and J assigned. A fraction of the clones does not appear; measured against another copy, unresolved V genes explain less than half of the discrepancy, and the remainder lacks a known reason. That table supplies the V and J calls and clone size; D and trimming were determined from the DNA. The sample records 150,000 or so clones, over 60% of which are singletons. The top ten clones comprise under 2% of the sample.

What the research found in general, with its limitations: Clinical and demographic metadata were provided uncurated, with the amount varying by source and participant.

The collaborating institutions used their own protocols to collect whole blood in K2EDTA tubes. For TCRbeta analysis, collaborators shipped samples in one of three forms: frozen whole blood, isolated PBMCs, or DNA extracted from either of those sample types. Remarks on this clone: It has no known antigen specificity. No base quality values were provided; no much bigger clone lies one nucleotide off.

This TCR was recovered from an elderly man with acute or convalescent COVID-19. The chain is made from TRBV7-2 and TRBJ2-3; no D segment can be confidently identified. The specimen was peripheral blood. DNA sequence: TGTGCCAGCAGCCTAGGCGGCATAGATACGCAGTATTTT. This codes for CASSLGGIDTQYF. The reference TRBV7-2 and TRBJ2-3 proteins fill in what lies around the CDR3, so the full variable domain reads GAGVSQSPSNKVTEKGKDVELRCDPISGHTALYWYRQSLGQGLEFLIYFQGNSAPDKSGLPSDRFSAERTGGSVSTLTIQRTQQEDSAVYLCASSLGGIDTQYFGPGTRLTVL.